The following is a T cell receptor beta chain sequence with its context. V lost 3 bases and J lost 2, with 12 bases in between. The length of the CDR3 is 15 residues. Germline V lookup: CDR1 SGHTA, CDR2 FQGNSA. Extraction yielded at least 5.5 micrograms of total RNA per sample. This sample is drawn from a study of blood T cells in healthy people across ages. A second PCR of roughly 7 to 11 cycles used a sample-barcoded 5' primer and a J-beta primer mix. TCRdb reanalysed the 5' RACE reads using MiXCR and keeps one entry per CDR3 protein. The table records approximately 800,000 distinct CDR3 sequences, 56% of them present only once.

The sample comprised blood. The chain combines TRBV7-2 with TRBJ2-3; no clear D. The receptor comes from a man aged 35-49 years in good health. The CDR3 DNA follows: TGTGCCAGCAGCTTTGTCCCTATCCTCACAGATACGCAGTATTTT. Translating it yields CASSFVPILTDTQYF.